These T cell receptor beta chains were read from a single sample in a study of brain T cells in children with intractable seizures. Clones were sequenced by immunoSEQ multiplex PCR, and TCRdb holds only the in-frame ones, with some missing. The profile shows about 340,000 clones, roughly 92% of them singletons. The material sequenced was peripheral blood, taken roughly 5 months after surgery. These receptor sequences come from a boy under two years old with tuberous sclerosis and intractable seizures. Both conserved end residues are part of each CDR3. D genes are given only for firm matches. Rows may omit the clone size; those that give it use once, few, many or a size class.

v_gene	abundance	j_gene	d_gene	CDR3aa	CDR3nt
TRBV28	once	TRBJ1-2	.	CASSSPTDLANYGYTF	TGTGCCAGCAGTTCACCAACGGACCTAGCTAACTATGGCTACACCTTC
TRBV6-5	.	TRBJ1-2	TRBD1	CASRRQGARGYTF	TGTGCCAGCAGGAGACAGGGGGCGAGGGGCTACACCTTC
TRBV7-2	once	TRBJ1-3	TRBD1	CASSEWTGAGNTIYF	TGTGCCAGCAGCGAATGGACAGGGGCGGGAAACACCATATATTTT
TRBV20-1	.	TRBJ1-1	.	CSASAGTEAFF	TGCAGTGCTAGTGCGGGAACTGAAGCTTTCTTT
TRBV30	.	TRBJ2-5	TRBD2	CAWKVWAGGKTQYF	TGTGCCTGGAAAGTCTGGGCGGGGGGAAAGACCCAGTACTTC
TRBV6-5	.	TRBJ2-1	TRBD2	CASSYLRGYNEQFF	TGTGCCAGCAGTTACTTGCGGGGGTACAATGAGCAGTTCTTC
TRBV7-9	once	TRBJ1-2	.	CASSVIRDDYGYTF	TGTGCCAGCAGCGTAATACGGGACGACTATGGCTACACCTTC
TRBV28	.	TRBJ1-2	TRBD1	CASTGPGQPYGYTF	TGTGCCAGCACGGGACCGGGACAGCCCTATGGCTACACCTTC
TRBV4-1	once	TRBJ1-5	.	CASSQVRTVSNQPQHF	TGCGCCAGCAGCCAAGTCCGGACCGTTAGCAATCAGCCCCAGCATTTT
TRBV30	.	TRBJ1-1	.	CALVQGWDTEAFF	TGTGCCCTAGTCCAGGGGTGGGACACTGAAGCTTTCTTT
TRBV30	.	TRBJ1-2	.	CAWSSRRWSYGYTF	TGTGCCTGGAGTTCGCGACGGTGGAGCTATGGCTACACCTTC
TRBV10-2	.	TRBJ2-7	.	CASSPQGPTLYEQYF	TGCGCCAGTTCCCCTCAGGGCCCTACTTTATACGAGCAGTACTTC
TRBV29-1	.	TRBJ1-1	TRBD1	CSPWTGTEAFF	TGCAGCCCGTGGACAGGGACTGAAGCTTTCTTT
TRBV19	.	TRBJ2-7	.	CASSGSYEQYF	TGTGCCAGTAGTGGGAGTTACGAGCAGTACTTC
TRBV6-5	.	TRBJ2-7	.	CASSLKSSYEQYF	TGTGCCAGCAGTTTGAAGAGCTCCTACGAGCAGTACTTC
TRBV6-5	once	TRBJ1-2	.	CASTLDPREGYTF	TGTGCCAGCACTTTAGACCCCAGGGAGGGCTACACCTTC
TRBV5-6	.	TRBJ1-6	.	CASSLGGPGSYNSPLHF	TGTGCCAGCAGCTTGGGCGGCCCAGGTTCCTATAATTCACCCCTCCACTTT
TRBV3-1/TRBV3-2	.	TRBJ2-7	TRBD1	CASSQDPRGSREQYF	TGTGCCAGCAGCCAAGATCCCAGGGGGTCGAGGGAGCAGTACTTC
TRBV6-1	once	TRBJ2-2	.	CASSEITGMGELFF	TGTGCCAGCAGTGAAATAACCGGGATGGGGGAGCTGTTTTTT
TRBV6-1	once	TRBJ2-7	.	CASSEEGPSYEQYF	TGTGCCAGCAGTGAAGAGGGACCATCCTACGAGCAGTACTTC
TRBV5-6	.	TRBJ1-5	.	CASSLGGHYSNQPQHF	TGTGCCAGCAGCTTGGGTGGCCACTATAGCAATCAGCCCCAGCATTTT
TRBV30	.	TRBJ2-7	TRBD1	CAWSTGVYAYEQYF	TGTGCCTGGAGCACAGGGGTCTACGCTTACGAGCAGTACTTC
TRBV6-5	.	TRBJ2-7	TRBD2	CASSYTSGGAYEQYF	TGTGCCAGCAGTTACACTAGCGGGGGGGCCTACGAGCAGTACTTC
TRBV19	once	TRBJ2-2	.	CASSIRSLLNTGELFF	TGTGCCAGTAGTATCAGGAGCCTTCTGAACACCGGGGAGCTGTTTTTT
TRBV4-1	.	TRBJ2-2	.	CASSQEWRGADFNTGELFF	TGCGCCAGCAGCCAAGAATGGAGGGGGGCCGACTTTAACACCGGGGAGCTGTTTTTT
TRBV12-3/TRBV12-4	.	TRBJ2-1	.	CASSLTPYNEQFF	TGTGCCAGCAGTTTAACCCCTTACAATGAGCAGTTCTTC
TRBV19	.	TRBJ1-1	TRBD1	CASHAITGDWTEAFF	TGTGCCAGTCACGCTATAACAGGGGATTGGACTGAAGCTTTCTTT
TRBV30	.	TRBJ1-2	.	CAWSERYRGDYGYTF	TGTGCCTGGAGTGAGCGGTATAGGGGTGATTATGGCTACACCTTC
TRBV6-1	.	TRBJ2-7	.	CASSPRQEYEQYF	TGTGCCAGCAGCCCTAGACAGGAGTACGAGCAGTACTTC
TRBV7-8	few	TRBJ1-6	.	CASSLLGGVWQTYNSPLHF	TGTGCCAGCAGCTTATTGGGGGGGGTTTGGCAGACCTATAATTCACCCCTCCACTTT
TRBV12-3/TRBV12-4	.	TRBJ1-3	.	CAGGSGNTIYF	TGTGCCGGGGGTTCTGGAAACACCATATATTTT
TRBV7-9	.	TRBJ1-5	.	CASSTGSNQPQHF	TGTGCCAGCAGCACAGGGAGCAATCAGCCCCAGCATTTT
TRBV30	once	TRBJ1-1	.	CAWSVIRGEEAFF	TGTGCCTGGAGTGTAATTCGTGGAGAGGAAGCTTTCTTT
TRBV19	.	TRBJ2-2	.	CASSSHYRDANTGELFF	TGTGCCAGTAGTTCGCACTACAGGGACGCGAACACCGGGGAGCTGTTTTTT
TRBV6-5	.	TRBJ1-2	.	CASSYQGSNYGYTF	TGTGCCAGCAGTTACCAGGGGTCTAACTATGGCTACACCTTC